What follows are 22 T cell receptor beta chains derived from one specimen sequenced in a study of blood T cell repertoires in COVID-19. Produced via immunoSEQ multiplex PCR; TCRdb's table is partial and in-frame only. Among 350,000 to 450,000 clones listed, about 90% were seen once. The sequencing sample was made of peripheral blood. These TCRs come from a man in his forties with acute or convalescent COVID-19.

This clone was observed a single time. This chain links TRBV5-1 with TRBJ2-7, with 11 nucleotides matching TRBD2. V was pared by 7 bases and J by 4 bases, with 7 bases of the junction left unmatched. Germline CDR1 reads SGHRS; CDR2 reads YFSETQ. The CDR3 spans 14 residues. CDR3 DNA sequence: TGCGCCAGCCAATTCTCTAGCGGGAGGTACGAGCAGTACTTC. Translating gives CASQFSSGRYEQYF.

The chain combines TRBV5-1 with TRBJ1-4; the D gene is possibly TRBD1 (5 bases). There are 17 residues in the CDR3. Per germline, CDR1 SGHRS and CDR2 YFSETQ. The V gene lost 3 bases and the J gene lost 2 bases, with 17 bases spanning the gap. CDR3 sequence reads: CASSSGGGRGTNEKLFF. The CDR3 region has the DNA TGCGCCAGCAGCTCCGGCGGGGGTCGGGGTACTAATGAAAAACTGTTTTTT.

The chain couples TRBV6-5 to TRBJ1-1; 11 nucleotides agree with TRBD1. J was trimmed by 0 bases and V by 4 bases; bases with no gene match: 1. Germline CDR1 and CDR2: MNHEY and SVGAGI. The CDR3 runs 15 residues. CDR3 sequence reads: CASSWTGGLNTEAFF. CDR3 nucleotides: TGTGCCAGCAGTTGGACAGGGGGCCTGAACACTGAAGCTTTCTTT.

The chain links TRBV7-9 to TRBJ2-1; 9 bases match TRBD2. V shed 5 bases and J 5 bases; nucleotides not matched to a gene: 7. This CDR3 spans 15 amino acids. Germline V lookup: CDR1 SEHNR, CDR2 FQNEAQ (reference sequence). CDR3 sequence reads: CASSRRSGGNNEQFF. For the CDR3, the DNA is TGTGCCAGCAGCCGCCGGAGCGGGGGGAACAATGAGCAGTTCTTC. Complete variable domain (other parts from reference TRBV7-9 and TRBJ2-1): DTGVSQNPRHKITKRGQNVTFRCDPISEHNRLYWYRQTLGQGPEFLTYFQNEAQLEKSRLLSDRFSAERPKGSFSTLEIQRTEQGDSAMYLCASSRRSGGNNEQFFGPGTRLTVL.

The V gene is TRBV5-1, the J gene TRBJ1-1; D is undetermined. The CDR3 is made up of 13 amino acids. V lost 2 bases to trimming and J lost 7 bases, with 12 bases between them. Germline V gene lookup returns CDR1 SGHRS and CDR2 YFSETQ. CDR3 DNA sequence: TGCGCCAGCAGCTTTTCGGGTGGTGGTGAAGCTTTCTTT. Amino acid sequence: CASSFSGGGEAFF.

The table lists this clone with a few counts. The gene calls are TRBV28 and TRBJ2-7; 9 bases are shared with TRBD2. Germline V lookup: CDR1 MDHEN, CDR2 SYDVKM. Unmatched junction bases numbered 8, after V lost 3 bases and J lost 2 bases. The length of the CDR3 is 16 residues. Here the CDR3 DNA reads TGTGCCAGCAGTTTCCCCGCGGGGGGGTTAACCTACGAGCAGTACTTC. It translates to CASSFPAGGLTYEQYF.

The chain is built from TRBV10-3 and TRBJ2-6; D gene unclear. Germline CDR1 ENHRY, CDR2 SYGVKD. CDR3 size: 14 residues. V shed 3 bases and J shed 4 bases, with 7 bases lying between them. The CDR3 loop is CAISDTAGANVLTF. The DNA of the CDR3 is TGTGCCATCAGTGACACAGCCGGGGCCAACGTCCTGACTTTC.

The chain carries TRBV28 and TRBJ1-1; D might be TRBD1 (5 bases). Germline V lookup: CDR1 MDHEN, CDR2 SYDVKM. This CDR3 is built from 14 residues. Trimming left V 8 bases short and J 0 bases short, with 13 bases between. The CDR3 here is CASREGGVNTEAFF. CDR3 nucleotides: TGTGCCAGCCGAGAGGGAGGGGTGAACACTGAAGCTTTCTTT.

The chain uses TRBV27 and TRBJ1-2, with D perhaps matching TRBD1 (6 bases). The CDR3 spans 13 residues. Germline V gene data show CDR1 as MNHEY and CDR2 as SMNVEV (reference sequence). V was cut by 8 bases and J by 4 bases, with 14 bases left in between. The CDR3 DNA follows: TGTGCCAGCCGACCCCAGGGGTTCTATGGCTACACCTTC. This sequence encodes CASRPQGFYGYTF.

The V call is TRBV20-1, the J call TRBJ1-5; D remains ambiguous. The CDR3 is made up of 14 amino acids. Germline V lookup: CDR1 DFQATT, CDR2 SNEGSKA (reference sequence). Trimming took off 3 bases at V and 5 bases at J, with 14 bases between the two ends. CDR3 in amino acids: CSASGSPEDQPQHF. For the CDR3, the DNA is TGCAGTGCTAGTGGCAGCCCAGAGGATCAGCCCCAGCATTTT.

The V and J genes are TRBV5-6 and TRBJ1-1; possibly TRBD1 for D (6 bases). CDR1 is SGHDT, CDR2 YYEEEE, per germline. Deletions cut 3 bases from V and 4 bases from J, with 10 bases between. There are 13 residues in the CDR3. CDR3 protein: CASSWDKFTEAFF. The CDR3 DNA sequence: TGTGCCAGCAGCTGGGACAAATTCACTGAAGCTTTCTTT.

This clone has a single count. The rearrangement links TRBV6-5 to TRBJ2-3; 9 positions agree with TRBD2. With 5 bases clipped from V and 3 bases from J, the junction kept 6 bases outside the gene matches. Germline V lookup: CDR1 MNHEY, CDR2 SVGAGI. The CDR3 covers 15 residues. The CDR3 spells CASSLGSGRTDTQYF. The CDR3 coding sequence is TGTGCCAGCAGTCTAGGTAGCGGGAGAACAGATACGCAGTATTTT.

This chain connects TRBV3-1 (or the pseudogene TRBV3-2) to TRBJ2-1; no firm D call. Trimming left V 4 bases short and J 0 bases short, with 7 bases between. The CDR3 length is 14 residues. Germline loops: CDR1 LGHDT, CDR2 YNNKEL (reference sequence). DNA for the CDR3: TGTGCCAGCAGCCGCGGAAGCTCCTACAATGAGCAGTTCTTC. Protein sequence: CASSRGSSYNEQFF.

The V call is TRBV27, the J call TRBJ1-2; D is uncertain. The V gene lost 6 bases and the J gene lost 3 bases, with 17 bases spanning the gap. The CDR3 sequence is 15 residues long. CDR1 and CDR2 (germline): MNHEY, SMNVEV (reference sequence). CDR3 protein: CASSRSEARYYGYTF. In DNA, the CDR3 is TGTGCCAGCAGCCGTAGTGAGGCCAGATACTATGGCTACACCTTC.

This rearrangement joins TRBV28 to TRBJ2-7; 8 bases line up with TRBD2. V shed 5 bases and J 5 bases; nucleotides not matched to a gene: 5. Germline CDR1 is MDHEN and CDR2 is SYDVKM. This CDR3 has 13 residues. CDR3 in amino acids: CASSRGGRDEQYF. Here the CDR3 DNA reads TGTGCCAGCAGTCGGGGGGGTCGGGACGAGCAGTACTTC.

This chain joins TRBV9 and TRBJ2-7, with D possibly TRBD2 on 6 matching bases. The V end was cut by 4 bases, the J end by 4 bases, with 12 bases between. Germline loops: CDR1 SGDLS, CDR2 YYNGEE. This CDR3 spans 13 amino acids. This CDR3 reads CASSLGRGYEQYF. In DNA form, the CDR3 reads TGTGCCAGCAGCCTGGGACGGGGGTACGAGCAGTACTTC.

CDR3 in amino acids: CASSLLSGVSYEQYF. CDR3 in DNA: TGTGCCAGCAGCCTACTTAGCGGTGTCTCCTACGAGCAGTACTTC. The chain carries TRBV3-1 (or the pseudogene TRBV3-2) and TRBJ2-7; D possibly corresponds to TRBD2 (6 bases). Deletions cut 4 bases from V and 0 bases from J, with 13 bases between. Germline V CDR1 and CDR2: LGHDT, YNNKEL (reference sequence). The CDR3 length is 15 residues.

The V call is TRBV7-9, the J call TRBJ2-7, with 7 bases identical to TRBD1. Trimming at V came to 1 base and at J to 7 bases, leaving 7 bases not matched to a gene. The CDR3 runs to 14 residues. The germline V gene has CDR1 SEHNR and CDR2 FQNEAQ (reference sequence). The CDR3 DNA is TGTGCCAGCAGCTTAGGGACAGGCCCCTTGGAGCAGTACTTC. Amino acid sequence: CASSLGTGPLEQYF.

The chain links TRBV6-2 or TRBV6-3 to TRBJ2-7; possible D gene TRBD1, 5 bases. Between the trimmed V and J ends, which lost 3 bases and 7 bases, there was a span of 13 bases. This CDR3 region has 13 residues. CDR1 is MNHEY and CDR2 is SVGEGT in the germline V gene. The CDR3 protein is CASSYIGSGEQYF. CDR3 in DNA: TGTGCCAGCAGTTATATTGGGTCAGGGGAGCAGTACTTC.

This rearrangement joins TRBV11-3 to TRBJ1-3, with TRBD1 matching over 7 bases. The V segment lost 0 bases and the J segment 1 base; nucleotides outside the gene matches: 6. This CDR3 contains 17 residues. Germline V CDR1 and CDR2: SGHNT, YENEEA. This chain's CDR3 is CASSLELDRDSGNTIYF. CDR3 in DNA: TGTGCCAGCAGCTTAGAGCTAGACAGGGATTCTGGAAACACCATATATTTT.

The V gene is TRBV28, the J gene TRBJ1-6; D remains ambiguous. The CDR3 covers 14 residues. The germline V gene has CDR1 MDHEN and CDR2 SYDVKM. V gave up 6 bases and J gave up 8 bases, with 14 bases separating them. The CDR3 DNA reads TGTGCCAGCAGCCTACTGGGCGGGGATTCACCCCTCCACTTT. Its protein product is CASSLLGGDSPLHF. Together with reference TRBV28 and TRBJ1-6, the CDR3 gives the full variable domain: DVKVTQSSRYLVKRTGEKVFLECVQDMDHENMFWYRQDPGLGLRLIYFSYDVKMKEKGDIPEGYSVSREKKERFSLILESASTNQTSMYLCASSLLGGDSPLHFGNGTRLTVT.

The chain uses TRBV11-2 and TRBJ2-7; D is possibly TRBD2 (6 bases). CDR1 is SGHAT and CDR2 is FQNNGV in the germline V gene. The CDR3 totals 13 residues. V lost 2 bases to trimming and J lost 3 bases, with 8 bases between them. The CDR3 sequence is CASSLPGVYEQYF. The CDR3 nucleotides are TGTGCCAGCAGCTTACCGGGAGTCTACGAGCAGTACTTC.